This TCR beta chain was documented in a study of OX40 agonist ivuxolimab in advanced cancers. Overall study: Mean age about 60 years, range about 23 to 85; 82.7% male. Under the entry rules, prior anti-PD-1, anti-PD-L1 or anti-CTLA-4 therapy was allowed, and roughly 43% had some.

Data came from immunoSEQ multiplex PCR; TCRdb stores just in-frame clones and leaves some out. The sample shows approximately 60,000 clones, about 81% of them seen only once. Trimming cost V 1 base and J 3 bases, with 13 bases left between them. Germline values: CDR1 SGHNT, CDR2 YENEEA. The CDR3 has 15 residues. The J gene is TRBJ2-7, the V gene TRBV11-3; possible D gene TRBD2, 7 bases. Sequenced material: CD4+ or CD8+ T cells sorted from blood, taken in a trial of the OX40 agonist ivuxolimab. The sequence was collected from an adult with an advanced solid tumor such as melanoma, head and neck, liver or kidney cancer. CDR3 amino acids: CASSLGGGTFYEQYF. The CDR3 nucleotides read TGTGCCAGCAGCTTAGGCGGGGGCACTTTCTACGAGCAGTACTTC.